The T cell receptor (beta chain) described here comes from a study of shared clonotypes between healthy human individuals. Germline CDR1 SGHAT, CDR2 FQNNGV. The V end was cut by 4 bases, the J end by 8 bases, with 11 bases between. The CDR3 has 12 amino acids. Each subset's genomic DNA was shared equally among a number of immunoSEQ plates. The protocol was immunoSEQ multiplex PCR, while the TCRdb copy is restricted to in-frame clones and leaves out a portion. The sample includes about 520,000 clones, approximately 80% of them seen just once. Material for sequencing was PBMCs. This TCR was recovered from a woman aged 40-49 years in good health. Some clones in this sample may be carry-over from other donors' samples. The genes are TRBV11-2 and TRBJ1-2; D not certain. The CDR3 loop is CASSSPWAGYTF. The CDR3 nucleotides read TGTGCCAGCAGCTCCCCATGGGCGGGCTACACCTTC.